Each of the 25 T cell receptor beta chains below was sequenced from the same sample in a study of PD-1 blockade in classical Hodgkin lymphoma. The method was immunoSEQ multiplex PCR; TCRdb's version includes in-frame clones alone and lacks a portion of them. The data show around 9,000 clones, with approximately 78% seen just once and roughly 30% held by the top ten. Time point reported: cycle 4 day 1 (C4D1), after less than 7 weeks of nivolumab. Relapse after autologous stem cell transplantation occurred in every patient, and brentuximab vedotin exposure varied. Thawed PBMCs were subjected to magnetic negative selection, which yielded isolated CD8+ T cells. The specimen comprised CD8+ T cells from blood, sampled before the fourth cycle of nivolumab. The receptor set was obtained from a human donor with classical Hodgkin lymphoma.

The chain employs TRBV7-6 and TRBJ1-6; D unresolved. The CDR3 is 12 amino acids. With 5 bases removed from V and 10 bases from J, the gap between germline ends came to 9 bases. Germline V gene lookup returns CDR1 SGHVS and CDR2 FNYEAQ. CDR3: CASSRGYSPLHF. CDR3 DNA sequence: TGTGCCAGCAGCCGTGGGTACTCACCCCTCCACTTT.

The chain combines TRBV15 with TRBJ2-1; 7 nucleotides align to TRBD1. Germline V gene sequence: CDR1 LNHNV, CDR2 YYDKDF (reference sequence). The CDR3 is 15 amino acids. Trimming took 3 bases from V and 7 from J; bases not matched to a gene: 9. CDR3 DNA sequence: TGTGCCACCAGCAGGATAACAGGGGTTGGGAATGAGCAGTTCTTC. The encoded protein is CATSRITGVGNEQFF.

The chain couples TRBV7-6 to TRBJ1-1, with 8 bases matching TRBD1. Germline CDR1 SGHVS, CDR2 FNYEAQ. V was pared by 4 bases and J by 0 bases, with 7 bases of the junction left unmatched. CDR3 length: 16 amino acids. The CDR3 spells CASSSGQGKMNTEAFF. CDR3 nucleotides: TGTGCCAGCAGCTCCGGACAGGGAAAGATGAACACTGAAGCTTTCTTT.

The chain carries TRBV19 and TRBJ1-1; 7 bases are a match to TRBD1. With 7 bases clipped from V and 1 base from J, the junction kept 15 bases outside the gene matches. Germline V gene lookup returns CDR1 LNHDA and CDR2 SQIVND (reference sequence). The CDR3 spans 17 residues. This CDR3 reads CASTLNRDRPTNTEAFF. CDR3 DNA: TGTGCCAGTACCCTAAATCGGGACAGACCGACGAACACTGAAGCTTTCTTT.

The V and J genes are TRBV5-4 and TRBJ2-2; unclear D gene. Germline lookup yields CDR1 SGHNT and CDR2 YYREEE (reference sequence). This CDR3 is built from 13 residues. With 4 bases removed from V and 2 bases from J, the gap between germline ends came to 6 bases. CDR3 sequence reads: CASSPGNTGELFF. The CDR3 region has the DNA TGTGCCAGCAGCCCTGGCAACACCGGGGAGCTGTTTTTT. Variable domain in full (rest from reference TRBV5-4 and TRBJ2-2): ETGVTQSPTHLIKTRGQQVTLRCSSQSGHNTVSWYQQALGQGPQFIFQYYREEENGRGNFPPRFSGLQFPNYSSELNVNALELDDSALYLCASSPGNTGELFFGEGSRLTVL.

J is TRBJ2-3 and V is TRBV27; 11 nucleotides match TRBD2. Trimming at V came to 4 bases and at J to 0 bases, leaving 3 bases not matched to a gene. The CDR3 length is 16 residues. Germline V gene sequence: CDR1 MNHEY, CDR2 SMNVEV (reference sequence). The CDR3 protein is CASSWGLAASTDTQYF. DNA of the CDR3: TGTGCCAGCAGTTGGGGACTAGCGGCTAGCACAGATACGCAGTATTTT.

The chain combines TRBV30 with TRBJ1-1, with unresolved D. Germline CDR1 and CDR2: GTSNPN and SVGIG (reference sequence). This CDR3 spans 13 amino acids. V lost 4 bases to trimming and J lost 0 bases, with 9 bases between them. The CDR3 is CAWNEAMNTEAFF. CDR3 coding DNA: TGTGCCTGGAACGAGGCTATGAACACTGAAGCTTTCTTT.

This clone was seen a few times. The rearrangement joins TRBV29-1 to TRBJ2-7; weak D call: TRBD1 (5 bases). Germline V gene lookup returns CDR1 SQVTM and CDR2 ANQGSEA. V was pared by 4 bases and J by 2 bases, with 9 bases between. The CDR3 is 12 residues long. CDR3 nucleotides: TGCAGCGTTGCTGACAGTACCTACGAGCAGTACTTC. Protein sequence: CSVADSTYEQYF.

The rearrangement uses TRBV28 and TRBJ2-7; unclear D gene. The V gene lost 5 bases and the J gene lost 3 bases, with 11 bases spanning the gap. Germline-derived CDR1 and CDR2 are MDHEN and SYDVKM. The length of the CDR3 is 13 residues. CDR3 protein: CASSLLRIYEQYF. The DNA for the CDR3 is TGTGCCAGCAGTCTCCTCAGAATCTACGAGCAGTACTTC.

The sample holds a few counts of this clone. The chain employs TRBV2 and TRBJ1-1, with TRBD1 matching 8 bases. The CDR3 covers 12 residues. Germline V gives CDR1 SNHLY, CDR2 FYNNEI. The J segment lost 4 bases and the V segment lost 10 bases, leaving 5 bases of the junction unmatched. Here the CDR3 reads CATLDRGTEAFF. In DNA form, the CDR3 reads TGTGCCACCCTCGACAGGGGCACTGAAGCTTTCTTT. Looking up the rest from reference TRBV2 and TRBJ1-1 gives the full variable domain: EPEVTQTPSHQVTQMGQEVILRCVPISNHLYFYWYRQILGQKVEFLVSFYNNEISEKSEIFDDQFSVERPDGSNFTLKIRSTKLEDSAMYFCATLDRGTEAFFGQGTRLTVV.

In this sample, this clone turned up once. This rearrangement joins TRBV7-2 to TRBJ2-7, with 7 bases aligning to TRBD1. CDR3 length: 14 residues. Germline V gene lookup returns CDR1 SGHTA and CDR2 FQGNSA. With 2 bases clipped from V and 5 bases from J, the junction kept 6 bases outside the gene matches. CDR3 residues: CASSLIQGWHEQYF. The CDR3 DNA reads as TGTGCCAGCAGCTTAATACAGGGGTGGCACGAGCAGTACTTC. The full variable domain, with the rest looked up from reference TRBV7-2 and TRBJ2-7, is GAGVSQSPSNKVTEKGKDVELRCDPISGHTALYWYRQSLGQGLEFLIYFQGNSAPDKSGLPSDRFSAERTGGSVSTLTIQRTQQEDSAVYLCASSLIQGWHEQYFGPGTRLTVT.

The V call is TRBV27, the J call TRBJ2-7; TRBD2 aligns across 7 bases. There are 14 residues in the CDR3. J gave up 7 bases and V 4 bases, and 10 bases lay outside the gene matches. CDR1 MNHEY and CDR2 SMNVEV come from the germline V gene (reference sequence). CDR3 nucleotides: TGTGCCAGCAGTTCGGGGAGGGTTGGTTGGGAGCAGTACTTC. Residues: CASSSGRVGWEQYF.

This clone is a singleton in its sample. This chain links TRBV7-6 with TRBJ2-3; 11 bases map to TRBD2. Looked up from germline, CDR1 is SGHVS and CDR2 is FNYEAQ. This CDR3 comprises 15 residues. V shed 5 bases and J 3 bases; nucleotides not matched to a gene: 4. The CDR3 DNA sequence: TGTGCCAGCAGCCGTAGCGGGGGGGCGACAGATACGCAGTATTTT. Translation: CASSRSGGATDTQYF.

V and J are TRBV19 and TRBJ2-1; tentatively, D is TRBD2 (5 bases). Per germline, CDR1 LNHDA and CDR2 SQIVND (reference sequence). This CDR3 is built from 15 residues. V dropped 4 bases and J dropped 4 bases, with 14 bases sitting between them. CDR3 sequence (DNA): TGTGCCAGTAGTACACTAGGGAACCCTTACAATGAGCAGTTCTTC. Its translation: CASSTLGNPYNEQFF.

V is TRBV6-1 and J is TRBJ2-7, with D maybe TRBD1 (6 bases). The germline CDR1 and CDR2 sequences are MNHNS and SASEGT. CDR3 length equals 15 residues. The V end lost 1 base, the J end lost 3 bases, and 13 bases lay between the germline ends. Here the CDR3 reads CASSEEQGPLYEQYF. CDR3 nucleotide sequence: TGTGCCAGCAGTGAAGAGCAGGGGCCCCTCTACGAGCAGTACTTC.

This sequence joins TRBV27 and TRBJ2-3; D not resolved. Germline V gene data show CDR1 as MNHEY and CDR2 as SMNVEV (reference sequence). This CDR3 has 13 amino acids. V was pared by 3 bases and J by 2 bases, with 6 bases between. In DNA form, the CDR3 reads TGTGCCAGCAGTTTTCTACTCACAGATACGCAGTATTTT. Translated: CASSFLLTDTQYF.

The chain couples TRBV10-2 to TRBJ2-7, with TRBD1 identical over 7 bases. The CDR3 contains 12 residues. V gave up 0 bases and J gave up 7 bases; unmatched junction bases: 0. Germline V CDR1 and CDR2: WSHSY, SAAADI. This chain's CDR3 is CASSESDREQYF. The CDR3 coding sequence is TGCGCCAGCAGTGAGTCGGACAGGGAGCAGTACTTC.

The genes are TRBV29-1 and TRBJ2-4, with 7 bases aligning to TRBD1. CDR3 size: 17 residues. Trimming removed 6 bases from V and 0 bases from J; junction bases left unmatched: 14. Germline V lookup: CDR1 SQVTM, CDR2 ANQGSEA. This chain's CDR3 is CSVAGTERQLAKNIQYF. In DNA, the CDR3 is TGCAGCGTAGCCGGGACAGAGCGCCAGTTAGCCAAAAACATTCAGTACTTC.

J is TRBJ2-4 and V is TRBV29-1; 7 nucleotides line up with TRBD1. Germline CDR1 reads SQVTM; CDR2 reads ANQGSEA. The J segment lost 8 bases and the V segment lost 3 bases, leaving 7 bases of the junction unmatched. CDR3 length equals 13 residues. CDR3 DNA: TGCAGCGTTGAGAAGGGGGCGAGTTACATTCAGTACTTC. It encodes CSVEKGASYIQYF. The whole variable domain, remainder taken from reference TRBV29-1 and TRBJ2-4, is SAVISQKPSRDICQRGTSLTIQCQVDSQVTMMFWYRQQPGQSLTLIATANQGSEATYESGFVIDKFPISRPNLTFSTLTVSNMSPEDSSIYLCSVEKGASYIQYFGAGTRLSVL.

V gene TRBV7-6 combines with J gene TRBJ1-3; tentative D call: TRBD1 (5 bases). The germline CDR1 and CDR2 sequences are SGHVS and FNYEAQ. Between the trimmed V and J ends, which lost 1 base and 4 bases, there was a span of 11 bases. The CDR3 sequence is 15 residues long. CDR3 nucleotide sequence: TGTGCCAGCAGCTTAGGGGGCGCGCCGGGAAACACCATATATTTT. Residues: CASSLGGAPGNTIYF.

The chain uses TRBV21-1 and TRBJ2-7; the D call TRBD1 from the table was never checked on the DNA. TRBV21-1 is marked as a pseudogene. The CDR3 has 13 residues. The CDR3 reads CASPQSGTYEQYF. As DNA, the CDR3 is TGTGCCAGCCCCCAAAGTGGCACCTACGAGCAGTACTTC.

This clone has just a few counts. The chain recombines TRBV2 with TRBJ1-1, with a possible D match to TRBD1 (6 bases). Trimming removed 9 bases at V and 2 bases at J, with 10 bases between. Germline V lookup: CDR1 SNHLY, CDR2 FYNNEI. This CDR3 is built from 12 residues. The CDR3 DNA reads TGTGCCAGGAAGACAGGAAACACTGAAGCTTTCTTT. It specifies CARKTGNTEAFF.

The CDR3 DNA follows: TGTGCCACCAGCAGAGATTGGGCCCCAGGGAACGAGCAGTACTTC. This gives the protein CATSRDWAPGNEQYF. The J gene is TRBJ2-7, the V gene TRBV15; perhaps TRBD1 as D (5 bases). V was shortened by 0 bases and J by 5 bases, with 14 bases between the two germline ends. CDR1 is LNHNV and CDR2 is YYDKDF in the germline V gene (reference sequence). There are 15 residues in the CDR3. Based on the CDR3 plus reference TRBV15 and TRBJ2-7, the full variable domain is DAMVIQNPRYQVTQFGKPVTLSCSQTLNHNVMYWYQQKSSQAPKLLFHYYDKDFNNEADTPDNFQSRRPNTSFCFLDIRSPGLGDTAMYLCATSRDWAPGNEQYFGPGTRLTVT.

CDR3 in DNA: TGTGCCAGCAGTGATGGTCGGGGGCATAGCACAGATACGCAGTATTTT. The encoded protein is CASSDGRGHSTDTQYF. This chain links TRBV6-4 with TRBJ2-3; D possibly uses TRBD1 or TRBD2 (6 bases each). The CDR3 runs to 16 residues. The V end lost 3 bases, the J end lost 0 bases, and 13 bases lay between the germline ends. Germline V gene sequence: CDR1 MRHNA, CDR2 SNTAGT.

This sequence joins TRBV7-9 and TRBJ1-2; D uncertain. Trimming stripped 1 base from V and 6 bases from J, with 9 bases between. The V gene's germline CDR1 is SEHNR and CDR2 FQNEAQ (reference sequence). The CDR3 has 13 amino acids. CDR3 in amino acids: CASSLVNSDGYTF. The CDR3 nucleotides read TGTGCCAGCAGCTTAGTAAATTCTGATGGCTACACCTTC.